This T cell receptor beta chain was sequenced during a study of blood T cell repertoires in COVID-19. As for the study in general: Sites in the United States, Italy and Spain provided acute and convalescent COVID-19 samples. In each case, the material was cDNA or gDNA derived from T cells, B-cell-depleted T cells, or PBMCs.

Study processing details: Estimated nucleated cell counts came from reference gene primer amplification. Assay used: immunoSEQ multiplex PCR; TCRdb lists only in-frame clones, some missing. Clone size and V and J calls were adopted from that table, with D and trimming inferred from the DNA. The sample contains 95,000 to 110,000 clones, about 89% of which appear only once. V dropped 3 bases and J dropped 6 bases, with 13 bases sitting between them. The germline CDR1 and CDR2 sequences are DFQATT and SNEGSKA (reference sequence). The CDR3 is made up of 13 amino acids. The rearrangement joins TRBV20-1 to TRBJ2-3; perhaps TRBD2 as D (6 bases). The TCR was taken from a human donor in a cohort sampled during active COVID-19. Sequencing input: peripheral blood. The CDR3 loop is CSASWAGPDTQYF. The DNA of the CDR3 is TGCAGTGCTAGTTGGGCGGGGCCTGATACGCAGTATTTT.